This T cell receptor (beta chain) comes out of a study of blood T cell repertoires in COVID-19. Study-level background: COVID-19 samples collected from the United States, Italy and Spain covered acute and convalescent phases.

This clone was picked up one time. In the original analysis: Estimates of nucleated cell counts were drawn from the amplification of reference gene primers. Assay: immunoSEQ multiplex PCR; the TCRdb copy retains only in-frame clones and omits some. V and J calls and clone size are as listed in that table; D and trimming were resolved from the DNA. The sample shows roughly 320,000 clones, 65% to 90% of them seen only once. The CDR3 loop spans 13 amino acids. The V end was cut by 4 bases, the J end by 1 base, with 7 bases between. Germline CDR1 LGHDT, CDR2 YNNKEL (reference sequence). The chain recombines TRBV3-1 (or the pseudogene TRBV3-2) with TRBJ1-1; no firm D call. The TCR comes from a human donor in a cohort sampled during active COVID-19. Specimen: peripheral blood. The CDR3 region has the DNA TGTGCCAGCAGCCTAAACAAGAACACTGAAGCTTTCTTT. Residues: CASSLNKNTEAFF.